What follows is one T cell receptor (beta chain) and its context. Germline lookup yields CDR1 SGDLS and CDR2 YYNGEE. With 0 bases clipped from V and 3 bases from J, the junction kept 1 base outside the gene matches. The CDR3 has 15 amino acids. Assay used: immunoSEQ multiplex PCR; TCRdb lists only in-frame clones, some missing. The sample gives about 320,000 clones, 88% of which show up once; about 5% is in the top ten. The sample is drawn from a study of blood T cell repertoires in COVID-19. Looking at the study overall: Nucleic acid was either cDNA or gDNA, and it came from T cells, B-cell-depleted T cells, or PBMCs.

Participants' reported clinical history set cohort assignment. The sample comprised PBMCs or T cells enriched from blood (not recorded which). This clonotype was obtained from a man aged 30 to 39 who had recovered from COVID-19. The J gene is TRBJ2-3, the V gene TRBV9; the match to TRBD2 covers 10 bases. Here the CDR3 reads CASSVGAGGTDTQYF. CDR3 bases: TGTGCCAGCAGCGTAGGAGCGGGGGGGACAGATACGCAGTATTTT.